The entry below describes one T cell receptor (beta chain). Its antigen is still unknown. Germline and genes here are mouse. The CDR3 is cut off 1 residue early in the read; its end comes from the germline J gene. This specimen belongs to a study of tissue T cells after allogeneic stem cell transplantation. Points from the study as a whole: This small cohort was clinically heterogeneous, and sampling depth was a limitation.

The V gene end was trimmed by 1 base and the J gene end by 4 bases; junction bases not matched to a gene: 1. This CDR3 comprises 15 residues. Germline V gene data show CDR1 as KGHTA and CDR2 as FRNEEI. Clones were read by immunoSEQ multiplex PCR, and TCRdb kept only the in-frame ones, dropping some. The sample consists of about 8,800 clones, over 30% of them appearing once. Time point defined: mouse harvest day 14 after allogeneic transplant. Each mouse received 10^7 T-cell-depleted marrow cells plus 10^6 splenic CD5+ T cells by tail vein. Sequenced material: skin. The TCR sequence derives from a female BALB/c mouse given C57BL/6 T cells with graft-versus-host disease after an allogeneic hematopoietic cell transplant. The chain links TRBV24 to TRBJ1-4, with 9 bases identical to TRBD1. Incomplete CDR3 DNA: TGTGCCAGCAGTCTGTCGGACAGGGGCAACGAAAGATTATTT. This codes for CASSLSDRGNERLF. The entire CDR3 reads CASSLSDRGNERLFF.